One TCR beta chain is described in this entry. This specimen belongs to a study of cytomegalovirus exposure and HLA in healthy donors. Vbeta (60) and Jbeta (13) primers were used in the PCR. Using immunoSEQ multiplex PCR, the repertoire was profiled, and TCRdb retains in-frame clones only, with some absent. The sample lists about 140,000 clones; around 78% were seen once. After removal of 7 bases from V and 9 bases from J, the junction contained 11 bases not matched to a gene. Germline V lookup: CDR1 SQVTM, CDR2 ANQGSEA. The CDR3 is 13 residues long. The source is a middle-aged man in good health and CMV-seronegative. What was sequenced was PBMCs. This chain joins TRBV29-1 and TRBJ2-1; 8 bases fit TRBD2. CDR3 region: CSAIVSGNGEQFF. CDR3 nucleotide sequence: TGCAGCGCCATTGTTAGCGGGAACGGTGAGCAGTTCTTC.